The 22 T cell receptor beta chains given below trace back to one sample, sequenced in a study of regulatory T cells in long-lasting Graves disease. Investigators prepared the TCR beta libraries by applying iRepertoire HTBI primers and Arm-PCR of CDR3 regions. Via MiXCR, TCRdb re-called the multiplex PCR reads, giving one row per CDR3 protein. The data contain about 440,000 distinct CDR3 sequences, around 17% of them singletons. Time point: newly diagnosed GD, antithyroid drugs for less than 3 months. From RNA extracted from PBMCs, the TCR library was made. The same specimen was also included in a second study, on T cells in Graves' hyperthyroidism and ophthalmopathy.

Sequencing was performed on peripheral blood mononuclear cells (PBMCs), taken at new diagnosis, from a patient treated with antithyroid drugs. These receptors all stem from a young woman with Graves disease.

The sample holds many counts of this clonotype. The chain recombines TRBV28 with TRBJ2-1, with D unresolved. V was trimmed by 7 bases and J by 4 bases, leaving 11 bases between them. The CDR3 is 13 residues long. Per the germline V gene, CDR1 is MDHEN and CDR2 is SYDVKM. CDR3 sequence (DNA): TGTGCCAGCACCAACGACCTTTACAATGAGCAGTTCTTC. This translates into CASTNDLYNEQFF.

This clonotype was seen at least ten times. This chain links TRBV6-1 with TRBJ2-1, with D tentatively TRBD1 or TRBD2 (5 bases each). Germline V gene data show CDR1 as MNHNS and CDR2 as SASEGT. This CDR3 contains 13 residues. The V gene lost 8 bases and the J gene lost 1 base, with 9 bases spanning the gap. The CDR3 here is CASSEGSYNEQFF. In nucleotides, the CDR3 is TGTGCCAGCTCCGAGGGGTCCTACAATGAGCAGTTCTTC.

In its sample, this clonotype was seen many times. The chain employs TRBV7-2 and TRBJ2-7; 8 bases line up with TRBD1. The CDR3 consists of 14 residues. With V trimmed by 5 bases and J by 3 bases, 6 bases remained unmatched. Germline CDR1 SGHTA, CDR2 FQGNSA. DNA of the CDR3: TGTGCCAGCAGCCCAGGGACAGGATACTACGAGCAGTACTTC. Amino acid sequence: CASSPGTGYYEQYF.

The V and J genes are TRBV11-2 and TRBJ2-7, with 12 bases fitting TRBD2. V lost 1 base to trimming and J lost 6 bases; unmatched junction nucleotides: 7. The CDR3 extends over 16 amino acids. Germline V CDR1 and CDR2: SGHAT, FQNNGV. The CDR3 nucleotides read TGTGCCAGCAGCTTAGGACTTGGACTAGCGGGACTCGAGCAGTACTTC. This sequence encodes CASSLGLGLAGLEQYF.

This clonotype was counted ten times or more. The chain joins TRBV28 to TRBJ1-1, with TRBD1 identical over 8 bases. This CDR3 comprises 12 residues. J gave up 11 bases and V 3 bases, and 5 bases lay outside the gene matches. Germline V gives CDR1 MDHEN, CDR2 SYDVKM. CDR3 bases: TGTGCCAGCAGTTTCTACAGGGGGGATGCTTTCTTT. Amino acid sequence: CASSFYRGDAFF.

This clonotype appeared a few times. The rearrangement links TRBV19 to TRBJ1-2, with D perhaps matching TRBD1 (6 bases). This CDR3 has 14 residues. V was shortened by 3 bases and J by 6 bases, with 14 bases between the two germline ends. Germline V lookup: CDR1 LNHDA, CDR2 SQIVND (reference sequence). CDR3 amino acids: CASSIYAGEDGYTF. DNA of the CDR3: TGTGCCAGTAGTATCTATGCAGGGGAGGATGGCTACACCTTC.

In this sample, this clonotype turned up many times. The V and J genes are TRBV5-6 and TRBJ1-2; a weak D match, TRBD1 (6 bases). Per germline, CDR1 SGHDT and CDR2 YYEEEE. Trimming took off 4 bases at V and 3 bases at J, with 13 bases between the two ends. This CDR3 has 14 amino acids. CDR3 region: CASSRGALYYGYTF. CDR3 nucleotides: TGTGCCAGCAGCAGGGGGGCGTTGTACTATGGCTACACCTTC.

This chain uses TRBV11-2 with TRBJ2-2, with TRBD2 identical over 13 bases. The CDR3 is made up of 18 amino acids. Germline V gene data show CDR1 as SGHAT and CDR2 as FQNNGV. V was pared by 1 base and J by 4 bases, with 6 bases of the junction left unmatched. CDR3 sequence (DNA): TGTGCCAGCAGCTTAGTCCGGGGACTAGCGGGAAGCACCGGGGAGCTGTTTTTT. Amino acid sequence: CASSLVRGLAGSTGELFF.

This clonotype was counted a few times. V and J are TRBV28 and TRBJ2-7; TRBD2 agrees at 10 bases. The length of the CDR3 is 15 residues. Trimming at V came to 5 bases and at J to 4 bases, leaving 8 bases not matched to a gene. Looked up from germline, CDR1 is MDHEN and CDR2 is SYDVKM. DNA for the CDR3: TGTGCCAGCAGTACTCCGGGACTAGCGAAGTACGAGCAGTACTTC. Protein sequence: CASSTPGLAKYEQYF.

This clonotype was detected many times. In nucleotides, the CDR3 is TGTGCCACCAGCAGAGATAGGGGGGACAGGGCAGGCTCCTACGAGCAGTACTTC. Translation: CATSRDRGDRAGSYEQYF. The V gene is TRBV15, the J gene TRBJ2-7; 9 bases fit TRBD1. Germline V gives CDR1 LNHNV, CDR2 YYDKDF (reference sequence). The V gene end was trimmed by 0 bases and the J gene end by 0 bases; junction bases not matched to a gene: 9. There are 18 residues in the CDR3. Variable domain in full (rest from reference TRBV15 and TRBJ2-7): DAMVIQNPRYQVTQFGKPVTLSCSQTLNHNVMYWYQQKSSQAPKLLFHYYDKDFNNEADTPDNFQSRRPNTSFCFLDIRSPGLGDTAMYLCATSRDRGDRAGSYEQYFGPGTRLTVT.

This clonotype was seen repeatedly, ten times or more. The chain couples TRBV7-9 to TRBJ1-1, with D perhaps TRBD1 (6 bases). The CDR3 sequence is 18 residues long. Germline values: CDR1 SEHNR, CDR2 FQNEAQ (reference sequence). V lost 2 bases, J lost 7 bases, and 26 bases lay in between. CDR3 coding DNA: TGTGCCAGCAGCTTAAGAGAAATCGGGACATTGAAACATAGTGAAGCTTTCTTT. It codes for CASSLREIGTLKHSEAFF.

The V gene is TRBV6-5, the J gene TRBJ2-2, with D unclear. V shed 2 bases and J shed 8 bases, with 12 bases lying between them. The length of the CDR3 is 14 residues. Germline lookup yields CDR1 MNHEY and CDR2 SVGAGI. In nucleotides, the CDR3 is TGTGCCAGCAGTTACCAGACATTTTCTGGGGAGCTGTTTTTT. Protein product: CASSYQTFSGELFF.

The chain joins TRBV2 to TRBJ1-2, with TRBD1 matching 10 bases. Germline-derived CDR1 and CDR2 are SNHLY and FYNNEI. The length of the CDR3 is 15 residues. V lost 6 bases and J lost 2; bases outside the gene matches: 6. CDR3: CASRPGTGENYGYTF. In DNA form, the CDR3 reads TGTGCCAGCAGACCAGGGACAGGGGAGAACTATGGCTACACCTTC.

The chain is built from TRBV12-5 and TRBJ2-1, with 12 bases fitting TRBD2. The CDR3 covers 16 residues. V lost 1 base and J lost 8; bases outside the gene matches: 6. Germline V gene sequence: CDR1 LGHNT, CDR2 FRNRAP. CDR3 coding DNA: TGTGCTAGTGGTTTGGCAACTAGCGGGGGGAGGCATGAGCAGTTCTTC. Encoded protein: CASGLATSGGRHEQFF. The whole variable domain, filled in from reference TRBV12-5 and TRBJ2-1, reads DARVTQTPRHKVTEMGQEVTMRCQPILGHNTVFWYRQTMMQGLELLAYFRNRAPLDDSGMPKDRFSAEMPDATLATLKIQPSEPRDSAVYFCASGLATSGGRHEQFFGPGTRLTVL.

This clonotype was seen ten or more times. The CDR3 sequence is CASSSGGTIYGYTF. The CDR3 DNA reads as TGTGCCAGCAGTTCAGGGGGGACCATCTATGGCTACACCTTC. The chain recombines TRBV12-3 or TRBV12-4 with TRBJ1-2, with TRBD1 matching 7 bases. This CDR3 region has 14 residues. The V and J ends lost 4 bases and 4 bases, in that order; junction bases with no gene match: 6.

This clonotype was seen at least ten times. The V gene is TRBV7-2, the J gene TRBJ2-2, with TRBD1 matching 7 bases. The junction had 16 bases not matched to a gene; V was cut back by 2 bases and J by 7 bases. Germline values: CDR1 SGHTA, CDR2 FQGNSA. The CDR3 sequence is 18 residues long. For the CDR3, the DNA is TGTGCCAGCAGCTTATATGGGTTTGGGACAGAGAGAGTCGGGGAGCTGTTTTTT. Protein product: CASSLYGFGTERVGELFF.

V usage is TRBV7-8 and J usage is TRBJ2-1; TRBD2 matches at 14 bases. V was clipped by 4 bases and J by 1 base; unmatched bases: 9. The CDR3 has 19 residues. Germline V lookup: CDR1 SGHVS, CDR2 FQNEAQ. The CDR3 is CASSSPGLAGVVSYNEQFF. The CDR3 DNA reads TGTGCCAGCAGCTCGCCGGGACTAGCGGGAGTGGTGTCCTACAATGAGCAGTTCTTC.

This sequence joins TRBV12-3 or TRBV12-4 and TRBJ2-4; D not certain. Trimming removed 5 bases from V and 8 bases from J, with 10 bases in between. The CDR3 has 12 amino acids. The CDR3 protein is CASSETRHIQYF. The CDR3 coding sequence is TGTGCCAGCAGTGAAACACGGCACATTCAGTACTTC.

This clonotype came up a few times. The genes are TRBV7-6 and TRBJ2-1; TRBD1 agrees at 9 bases. CDR3 length: 15 residues. The ends lost 5 bases at V and 5 bases at J; junction bases unmatched: 7. Germline CDR1 is SGHVS and CDR2 is FNYEAQ. DNA for the CDR3: TGTGCCAGCAGCATCACAGGGGGCCCCAACAATGAGCAGTTCTTC. This sequence encodes CASSITGGPNNEQFF.

CDR3 in DNA: TGTGCCAGCTCACCCCCTCGGGGGGACAATGAGCAGTTCTTC. As protein: CASSPPRGDNEQFF. This chain connects TRBV5-4 to TRBJ2-1, with 7 bases identical to TRBD2. CDR3 size: 14 residues. Germline V CDR1 and CDR2: SGHNT, YYREEE (reference sequence). With V trimmed by 7 bases and J by 5 bases, 9 bases remained unmatched.

The V and J genes are TRBV20-1 and TRBJ2-7; D not certain. There are 13 residues in the CDR3. Germline V CDR1 and CDR2: DFQATT, SNEGSKA (reference sequence). Trimming removed 3 bases from V and 2 bases from J, with 11 bases in between. CDR3 nucleotides: TGCAGTGCTAGTTCAGATACAACCTACGAGCAGTACTTC. This translates into CSASSDTTYEQYF.

The V and J genes are TRBV4-1 and TRBJ2-3; no reliable D call. This CDR3 has 17 amino acids. Trimming shortened V by 1 base and J by 2 bases, and 16 bases separated the two germline ends. Germline V CDR1 and CDR2: MGHRA, YSYEKL. The CDR3 DNA reads TGCGCCAGCAGCCAAGCCACCCAAGCTGGTCTCACAGATACGCAGTATTTT. This gives the protein CASSQATQAGLTDTQYF.